The next 18 T cell receptor beta chains were all read from a single sample in a study of tumor-infiltrating lymphocytes in primary liver carcinoma. Unsorted bulk tissue, about 17-33 mg of it, served as the source for co-extraction of RNA and DNA. Total RNA (around 500 ng) served as template for TCR beta cDNA synthesis primed by a constant-region primer. Slightly modified ARM-PCR with three nested multiplex PCR rounds yielded TCR beta libraries. With TRBV1-TRBV30 forward primers and a C-beta reverse primer, the first two PCR rounds were run for 9 to 10 cycles each. TCRdb used MiXCR to reprocess the multiplex PCR reads, holding one entry per CDR3 protein. The sample shows tens of thousands of distinct CDR3 sequences, over 65% of them seen only once. The sequenced sample consisted of liver tumor tissue from sampling region 5. Subset reported: tumor region T5, tumor centre. Every receptor here comes from a man aged 35 to 55 with primary liver carcinoma and hepatitis B virus infection.

With respect to this clonotype: Germline is not matched at one junction end, which may reflect a read error. The chain joins TRBV12-3 or TRBV12-4 to TRBJ2-2, with a possible D match to TRBD2 (5 bases). CDR3 length equals 14 residues. Here the CDR3 reads CASIESENTGELLF. CDR3 coding DNA: TGTGCCAGCATCGAGTCAGAGAACACCGGGGAGTTGCTTTTT.

With respect to this clonotype: A much larger clone lies one base from this, so it may be a read error. The chain links TRBV5-1 to TRBJ2-7; D may be TRBD1 (6 bases). Germline V gene data show CDR1 as SGHRS and CDR2 as YFSETQ. The CDR3 length is 13 residues. CDR3 amino acids: CASSPTGYYEHYF. The DNA of the CDR3 is TGCGCCAGCAGCCCTACAGGGTACTACGAGCATTACTTC.

Notes on this clonotype: At one end the junction does not follow the germline gene, possibly because of a read error. For the CDR3, the DNA is TGTGTATCAGCCCAGGGAGCTGGAAACACCACATATTTT. It codes for CVSAQGAGNTTYF. The chain is built from TRBV11-2 and TRBJ1-3; possibly TRBD1 for D (5 bases). The CDR3 has 13 amino acids. CDR1 is SGHAT, CDR2 FQNNGV, per germline.

Points on this clonotype: Since the CDR3 does not end with the conserved phenylalanine or tryptophan, this likely comes from a read error. No DNA is shown, since the ends of the CDR3 on it are uncertain; the CDR3 is the one TCRdb lists. This chain links TRBV12-3 or TRBV12-4 with TRBJ2-4; the table's D call, TRBD1, was not checked against the DNA. The CDR3 is made up of 14 amino acids, end residues included. CDR3 region: CASTRAQAKNIQNL.

For this clonotype: This may arise from a read error, as a much more abundant clone is one base away. The chain uses TRBV28 and TRBJ1-5; 8 nucleotides agree with TRBD1. The CDR3 totals 15 residues. The germline V gene encodes CDR1 MDHEN and CDR2 SYDVKM. This chain's CDR3 is CASSPPGGFNQPHHF. CDR3 sequence (DNA): TGTGCCAGCAGTCCTCCAGGGGGCTTCAATCAGCCCCACCATTTT.

In the case of this clonotype: Germline is not matched at one junction end, which may reflect a read error. The rearrangement uses TRBV5-4 and TRBJ2-5; D might be TRBD2 (6 bases). CDR1 is SGHNT and CDR2 is YYREEE in the germline V gene (reference sequence). CDR3 length: 10 residues. In DNA, the CDR3 is TGTGCTAGCAGCAGGGAGGCCCAGTACTTC. Translated, it gives CASSREAQYF.

This clonotype was counted many times. V is TRBV29-1 and J is TRBJ2-7; D remains ambiguous. Trimming left V 3 bases short and J 0 bases short, with 12 bases between. CDR3 length: 14 residues. Germline loops: CDR1 SQVTM, CDR2 ANQGSEA. CDR3 sequence reads: CSVDISGSSYEQYF. CDR3 DNA: TGCAGCGTTGACATATCGGGCAGCTCCTACGAGCAGTACTTC.

In DNA form, the CDR3 reads TGTGCCAACAACCTAGCGGGCCAAGACTACGAGCAGTACTTC. It yields the protein CANNLAGQDYEQYF. The gene calls are TRBV2 and TRBJ2-7; 8 nucleotides agree with TRBD2. The CDR3 runs 14 residues. Looked up from germline, CDR1 is SNHLY and CDR2 is FYNNEI. The ends lost 10 bases at V and 3 bases at J; junction bases unmatched: 11.

For this clonotype: A read error may account for a junction end that differs from germline. This chain uses TRBV29-1 with TRBJ2-5; tentatively, D is TRBD2 (6 bases). CDR1 SQVTM and CDR2 ANQGSEA come from the germline V gene. This CDR3 spans 14 amino acids. For the CDR3, the DNA is TGCAGCGTTGAAGATCTAGCGACCCAAGAGCCCCAGTACTTC. Translation gives CSVEDLATQEPQYF.

This clonotype was recorded many times. V is TRBV6-5 and J is TRBJ2-3, with 12 bases that match TRBD2. The trim removed 4 bases at V and 4 bases at J, leaving 3 bases unmatched. CDR3 size: 15 residues. Germline V lookup: CDR1 MNHEY, CDR2 SVGAGI. The CDR3 sequence is CASSSLAGGPDTQYF. The DNA of the CDR3 is TGTGCCAGCAGTTCCCTAGCGGGAGGGCCAGATACGCAGTATTTT.

The chain has TRBV6-6 and TRBJ2-3; the D gene is possibly TRBD2 (5 bases). The V gene's germline CDR1 is MNHNY and CDR2 SVGAGI (reference sequence). The CDR3 has 12 amino acids. The CDR3 sequence is CANSWERDTQYF. CDR3 bases: TGTGCTAACAGTTGGGAGCGAGATACGCAGTATTTT.

This clonotype has a count of ten or more. The DNA for the CDR3 is TGTGCCATCAGTTCCAACCTGGGACTGCAAGAGACCCAGTACTTC. Protein product: CAISSNLGLQETQYF. The genes are TRBV10-3 and TRBJ2-5, with a weak D call TRBD2 (6 bases). The CDR3 length is 15 residues. CDR1 is ENHRY, CDR2 SYGVKD, per germline. V lost 5 bases to trimming and J lost 2 bases, with 15 bases between them.

In regard to this clonotype: One junction end does not reproduce the germline sequence, and a read error may be involved. The CDR3 bases are TGTGCCAGGAGCGGAGGCCTAGCGGAGCGGAACACCCGGGAGCTGTTTTTT. It codes for CARSGGLAERNTRELFF. The V call is TRBV11-2, the J call TRBJ2-2; 7 bases agree with TRBD2. The CDR3 is 17 amino acids. Germline V gene lookup returns CDR1 SGHAT and CDR2 FQNNGV.

This chain joins TRBV7-9 and TRBJ2-7; no reliable D call. Germline-derived CDR1 and CDR2 are SEHNR and FQNEAQ (reference sequence). CDR3 length: 11 amino acids. Trimming removed 8 bases from V and 5 bases from J, with 10 bases in between. The CDR3, as DNA: TGTGCCAGCGGCCCACTCAACGAGCAGTACTTC. Encoded protein: CASGPLNEQYF. The variable domain in full, completed from reference TRBV7-9 and TRBJ2-7, reads DTGVSQNPRHKITKRGQNVTFRCDPISEHNRLYWYRQTLGQGPEFLTYFQNEAQLEKSRLLSDRFSAERPKGSFSTLEIQRTEQGDSAMYLCASGPLNEQYFGPGTRLTVT.

V gene TRBV4-2 combines with J gene TRBJ2-7; TRBD2 matches at 7 bases. Looked up from germline, CDR1 is LGHNA and CDR2 is YNFKEQ. J gave up 4 bases and V 10 bases, and 22 bases lay outside the gene matches. The CDR3 is 17 residues long. The CDR3 loop is CATTGLVGVHKSYEQYF. CDR3 in DNA: TGTGCCACTACTGGACTAGTGGGAGTTCATAAGTCTTACGAGCAGTACTTC.

A remark on this clonotype: One junction end disagrees with the germline gene, perhaps due to a read error. V and J are TRBV6-1 and TRBJ1-5, with D maybe TRBD1 (6 bases). CDR3 length: 18 amino acids. Germline V CDR1 and CDR2: MNHNS, SASEGT. This chain's CDR3 is CASREAQSRGARNQPQHF. In DNA, the CDR3 is TGTGCCAGCAGAGAAGCCCAGTCACGGGGGGCGCGCAATCAGCCTCAGCATTTT.

To note about this clonotype: A much larger clonotype is one base distant, so this may be a read error. The chain links TRBV28 to TRBJ2-7; D is tentatively TRBD1 or TRBD2 (6 bases each). The CDR3 runs to 18 residues. The germline CDR1 and CDR2 sequences are MDHEN and SYDVKM. The CDR3 here is CVSSTANVGGGWRYEQYF. The CDR3 DNA follows: TGTGTCAGCAGTACAGCCAATGTGGGGGGCGGGTGGAGATACGAGCAGTACTTC.

V is TRBV14 and J is TRBJ2-7; TRBD2 aligns across 11 bases. The junction had 12 bases not matched to a gene; V was cut back by 4 bases and J by 10 bases. Germline V gene sequence: CDR1 SGHDN, CDR2 FVKESK. This CDR3 comprises 15 residues. The CDR3: CASSPHSGRGYKQYF. The CDR3 nucleotides read TGTGCCAGCAGCCCGCATAGCGGGAGGGGCTACAAACAGTACTTC.